Below are 8 T cell receptor beta chains sequenced from a single sample in a study of Tregs in tolerant kidney transplant recipients. Using immunoSEQ multiplex PCR, the repertoire was profiled, and TCRdb retains in-frame clones only, with some absent. The sample totals about 16,000 clones; its top ten clones hold approximately 3.4%. Mixed chimerism was transient after nonmyeloablative marrow transplants from related graft donors. The material sequenced was CD4+ T cells from blood (PBMCs), taken 12 months after the transplant. Source of these receptors: a human patient who received a combined kidney and bone marrow transplant. Some of the T cells might come from the graft donor.

Notes on this clone: Read sequence stops 3 residues before the CDR3 end, and the germline J gene provides the missing end. This rearrangement joins TRBV19 to TRBJ2-5; D is perhaps TRBD2 (6 bases). The length of the CDR3 is 16 residues. Germline lookup yields CDR1 LNHDA and CDR2 SQIVND (reference sequence). V gave up 5 bases and J gave up 4 bases, with 20 bases separating them. Incomplete CDR3 DNA: TGTGCCAGTAGTGCCCAACCGGGACTCCGCCGAGAGACC. Translation: CASSAQPGLRRET. The entire CDR3 sequence reads CASSAQPGLRRETQYF.

As for this clone: From the germline J gene comes the end of the CDR3, since the read stops 3 residues before it. The V gene is TRBV29-1, the J gene TRBJ1-1, with 7 bases matching TRBD1. The CDR3 has 12 amino acids. The junction had 3 bases not matched to a gene; V was cut back by 5 bases and J by 3 bases. Germline CDR1 and CDR2: SQVTM and ANQGSEA. CDR3 DNA (partial): TGCAGCGTTAGCAGGGGGTACACTGAA. Its translation: CSVSRGYTE. The full CDR3 protein reads CSVSRGYTEAFF.

As concerns this clone: The read ends 3 residues early relative to the CDR3; the germline J gene fills the gap. V is TRBV10-3 and J is TRBJ1-1; no clear D gene. The ends were cut back, 3 bases at V and 3 bases at J, with 8 bases in the middle. Germline-derived CDR1 and CDR2 are ENHRY and SYGVKD. This CDR3 contains 13 residues. Incomplete CDR3 DNA: TGTGCCATCAGTGATGGCAGTTACACTGAA. This codes for CAISDGSYTE. The entire CDR3 protein is CAISDGSYTEAFF.

About this clone itself: Read sequence stops 3 residues before the CDR3 end, and the germline J gene provides the missing end. V usage is TRBV7-2 and J usage is TRBJ2-5; 7 nucleotides match TRBD1. Trimming took 1 base from V and 2 from J; bases not matched to a gene: 4. The CDR3 extends over 15 amino acids. CDR1 and CDR2 from the germline V gene are SGHTA and FQGNSA. The CDR3 reads CASSLVTGAQETQYF. CDR3 DNA, as far as it was read: TGTGCCAGCAGCTTAGTTACAGGGGCACAAGAGACC. The complete variable domain, with remaining parts taken from reference TRBV7-2 and TRBJ2-5, reads GAGVSQSPSNKVTEKGKDVELRCDPISGHTALYWYRQSLGQGLEFLIYFQGNSAPDKSGLPSDRFSAERTGGSVSTLTIQRTQQEDSAVYLCASSLVTGAQETQYFGPGTRLLVL.

This clone counts as medium-sized by frequency. The sequenced fragment ends 3 residues before the CDR3 boundary, so the rest is inferred from the germline J gene. This chain uses TRBV30 with TRBJ2-7; no clear D gene. This CDR3 spans 11 amino acids. Germline CDR1 is GTSNPN and CDR2 is SVGIG (reference sequence). Between the trimmed V and J ends, which lost 3 bases and 6 bases, there was a span of 9 bases. CDR3: CAWRQGLEQYF. CDR3 DNA (partial): TGTGCCTGGAGACAAGGTCTCGAG.

Points on this clone: The read terminates 3 residues ahead of where the CDR3 ends, so the germline J gene completes it. The chain uses TRBV29-1 and TRBJ2-2; tentatively, D is TRBD1 (6 bases). The germline gives CDR1 SQVTM, CDR2 ANQGSEA. The CDR3 covers 14 residues. V was trimmed by 1 base and J by 4 bases, leaving 10 bases between them. The part of the CDR3 DNA that was read is TGCAGCGTTGAAGGACAGGCGGGCACCGGGGAG. This sequence encodes CSVEGQAGTGE. In full, the CDR3 is CSVEGQAGTGELFF.

This clone is medium-sized (0.01 to 0.1%) by frequency. Read sequence stops 3 residues before the CDR3 end, and the germline J gene provides the missing end. The J gene is TRBJ2-7, the V gene TRBV2; D uncertain. Germline V lookup: CDR1 SNHLY, CDR2 FYNNEI. This CDR3 is 14 amino acids long. The germline V and J ends were trimmed by 6 bases and 0 bases, with 12 bases remaining between them. The CDR3 reads CASSFDSSSYEQYF. The sequenced CDR3 bases are TGTGCCAGCAGCTTCGACTCGAGCTCCTACGAG. The variable domain in full, with the rest retrieved from reference TRBV2 and TRBJ2-7, is EPEVTQTPSHQVTQMGQEVILRCVPISNHLYFYWYRQILGQKVEFLVSFYNNEISEKSEIFDDQFSVERPDGSNFTLKIRSTKLEDSAMYFCASSFDSSSYEQYFGPGTRLTVT.

This clone is called medium-sized based on its frequency. The sequenced fragment ends 3 residues before the CDR3 boundary, so the rest is inferred from the germline J gene. The V gene is TRBV20-1, the J gene TRBJ2-1; D possibly corresponds to TRBD2 (7 bases). CDR3 length: 16 amino acids. V was clipped by 1 base and J by 4 bases, with 17 bases between them. Germline CDR1 is DFQATT and CDR2 is SNEGSKA (reference sequence). This chain's CDR3 is CSARVLAGARYNEQFF. The covered CDR3 bases are TGCAGTGCTAGAGTTCTGGCGGGGGCTCGTTACAATGAG.